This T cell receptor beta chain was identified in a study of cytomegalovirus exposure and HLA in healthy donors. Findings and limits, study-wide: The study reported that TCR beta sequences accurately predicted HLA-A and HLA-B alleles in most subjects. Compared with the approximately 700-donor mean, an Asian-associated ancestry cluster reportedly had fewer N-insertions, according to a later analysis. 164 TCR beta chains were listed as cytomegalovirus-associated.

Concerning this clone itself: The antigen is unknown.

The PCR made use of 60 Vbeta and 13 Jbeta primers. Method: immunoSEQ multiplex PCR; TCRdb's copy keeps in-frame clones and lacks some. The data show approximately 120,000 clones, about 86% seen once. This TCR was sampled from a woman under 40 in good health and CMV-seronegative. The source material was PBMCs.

CDR3 DNA sequence: TGCAGCGTGGAGGGACAGGTCGGGTACAATGAGCAGTTCTTC. This sequence encodes CSVEGQVGYNEQFF. The chain recombines TRBV29-1 with TRBJ2-1; 8 bases align to TRBD1. The CDR3 has 14 residues. Germline-derived CDR1 and CDR2 are SQVTM and ANQGSEA. V lost 6 bases and J lost 4; bases outside the gene matches: 8.